Presented here are 3 T cell receptor beta chains from one specimen sequenced in a study of Tregs in tolerant kidney transplant recipients. Libraries were prepared by immunoSEQ multiplex PCR; TCRdb keeps only in-frame clonotypes and omits some of them. The sample records 90,000 to 150,000 clones, roughly 93% being singletons. The sequenced sample consisted of CD4+ T cells from blood. The receptors shown here come from a human donor in good health.

This chain links TRBV7-8 with TRBJ2-3; 9 nucleotides match TRBD2. This CDR3 has 17 amino acids. The ends lost 6 bases at V and 2 bases at J; junction bases unmatched: 12. CDR1 is SGHVS, CDR2 FQNEAQ, per germline. The CDR3 loop reads CASRLLGGLATTDTQYF. The CDR3 nucleotides read TGTGCCAGCAGACTACTAGGAGGACTAGCGACCACAGATACGCAGTATTTT. Full variable domain (missing parts from reference TRBV7-8 and TRBJ2-3): GAGVSQSPRYKVAKRGQDVALRCDPISGHVSLFWYQQALGQGPEFLTYFQNEAQLDKSGLPSDRFFAERPEGSVSTLKIQRTQQEDSAVYLCASRLLGGLATTDTQYFGPGTRLTVL.

The chain combines TRBV11-2 with TRBJ2-7, with 8 bases aligning to TRBD2. CDR3 size: 14 residues. V trimming: 3 bases; J trimming: 4 bases; junction bases outside the gene matches: 5. Germline CDR1 reads SGHAT; CDR2 reads FQNNGV. CDR3 coding DNA: TGTGCCAGCAGCTTGCCCGGGAGGGGGTACGAGCAGTACTTC. Amino acids: CASSLPGRGYEQYF.

This clone was seen a single time. This chain links TRBV9 with TRBJ2-2, with D perhaps matching TRBD1 (6 bases). This CDR3 has 16 amino acids. Trimming left V 4 bases short and J 4 bases short, with 17 bases between. Germline V lookup: CDR1 SGDLS, CDR2 YYNGEE. CDR3 DNA: TGTGCCAGCAGCAGACGACAGGCCCTCCTCACCGGGGAGCTGTTTTTT. Translation: CASSRRQALLTGELFF.